This paragraph reports one T cell receptor (beta chain). No antigen is known for it. Data came from immunoSEQ multiplex PCR; TCRdb stores just in-frame clones and leaves some out. The sample consists of tens of thousands of clones, over 90% of them appearing once. This sample is drawn from a study of PD-1 blockade in classical Hodgkin lymphoma. Study findings and constraints: Newly diagnosed patients were said to have less baseline TCR diversity than healthy donors did. What caused the repertoire differences, perhaps disease activity or prior therapy, remains undefined.

This CDR3 has 15 amino acids. CDR1 is MGHDK and CDR2 is SYGVNS in the germline V gene. Trimming cost V 2 bases and J 5 bases, with 15 bases left between them. Time point given: newly diagnosed, previously untreated cHL patient sample. Acting as the comparison were PBMCs from newly diagnosed, untreated classical Hodgkin lymphoma. The chain links TRBV25-1 to TRBJ1-2; D remains unclear. This receptor was obtained from a human donor with classical Hodgkin lymphoma. Sample: peripheral blood mononuclear cells (PBMCs). The CDR3 DNA is TGTGCCAGCAGTGAAGGTCATCGGGCCCTTTATGGCTACACCTTC. Its protein is CASSEGHRALYGYTF.